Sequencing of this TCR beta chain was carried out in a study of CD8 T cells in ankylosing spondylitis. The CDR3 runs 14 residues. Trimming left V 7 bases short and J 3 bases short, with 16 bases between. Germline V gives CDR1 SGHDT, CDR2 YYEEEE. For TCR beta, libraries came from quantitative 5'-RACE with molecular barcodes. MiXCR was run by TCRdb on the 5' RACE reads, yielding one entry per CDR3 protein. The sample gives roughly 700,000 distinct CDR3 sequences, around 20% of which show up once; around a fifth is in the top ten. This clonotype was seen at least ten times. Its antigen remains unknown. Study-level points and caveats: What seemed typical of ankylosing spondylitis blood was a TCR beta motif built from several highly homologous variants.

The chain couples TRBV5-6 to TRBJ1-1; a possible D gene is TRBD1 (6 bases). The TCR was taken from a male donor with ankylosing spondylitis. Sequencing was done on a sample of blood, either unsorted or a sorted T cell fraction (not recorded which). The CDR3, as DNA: TGTGCCAGCCTAAACAGGGTGGGCGACACTGAAGCTTTCTTT. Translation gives CASLNRVGDTEAFF.